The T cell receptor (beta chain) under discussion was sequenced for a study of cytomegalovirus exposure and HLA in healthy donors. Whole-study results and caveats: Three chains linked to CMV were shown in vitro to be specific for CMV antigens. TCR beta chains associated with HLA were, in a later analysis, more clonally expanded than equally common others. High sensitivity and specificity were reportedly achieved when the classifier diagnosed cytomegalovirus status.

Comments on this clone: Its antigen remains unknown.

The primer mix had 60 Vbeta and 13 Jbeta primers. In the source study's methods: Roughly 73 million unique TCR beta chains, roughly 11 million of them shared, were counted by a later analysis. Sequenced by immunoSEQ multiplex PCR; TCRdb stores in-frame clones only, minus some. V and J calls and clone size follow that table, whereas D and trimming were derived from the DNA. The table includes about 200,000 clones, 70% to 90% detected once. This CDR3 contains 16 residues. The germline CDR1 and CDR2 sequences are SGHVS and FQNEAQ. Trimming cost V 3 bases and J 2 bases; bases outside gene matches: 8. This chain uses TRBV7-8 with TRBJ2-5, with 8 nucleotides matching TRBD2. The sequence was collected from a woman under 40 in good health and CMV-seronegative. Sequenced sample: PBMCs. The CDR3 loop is CASSFPGSGVQETQYF. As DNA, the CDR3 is TGTGCCAGCAGCTTTCCGGGTAGCGGGGTACAAGAGACCCAGTACTTC.